This T cell receptor (beta chain) was captured by sequencing in a study of cytomegalovirus exposure and HLA in healthy donors. Researchers ran the PCR with 60 Vbeta and 13 Jbeta primers. The protocol was immunoSEQ multiplex PCR, while the TCRdb copy is restricted to in-frame clones and leaves out a portion. The sample contains some 28,000 clones, about 64% of which appear only once. This CDR3 comprises 14 residues. CDR1 MDHEN and CDR2 SYDVKM come from the germline V gene. V lost 7 bases and J 2 bases, leaving 12 bases between the germline ends. The chain has TRBV28 and TRBJ1-5, with D maybe TRBD1 (5 bases). This sequence originates from a male donor in good health and CMV-seropositive. The specimen sequenced was PBMCs. CDR3 coding DNA: TGTGCCAGCAACCGCGGGACGGGCAATCAGCCCCAGCATTTT. This translates into CASNRGTGNQPQHF.